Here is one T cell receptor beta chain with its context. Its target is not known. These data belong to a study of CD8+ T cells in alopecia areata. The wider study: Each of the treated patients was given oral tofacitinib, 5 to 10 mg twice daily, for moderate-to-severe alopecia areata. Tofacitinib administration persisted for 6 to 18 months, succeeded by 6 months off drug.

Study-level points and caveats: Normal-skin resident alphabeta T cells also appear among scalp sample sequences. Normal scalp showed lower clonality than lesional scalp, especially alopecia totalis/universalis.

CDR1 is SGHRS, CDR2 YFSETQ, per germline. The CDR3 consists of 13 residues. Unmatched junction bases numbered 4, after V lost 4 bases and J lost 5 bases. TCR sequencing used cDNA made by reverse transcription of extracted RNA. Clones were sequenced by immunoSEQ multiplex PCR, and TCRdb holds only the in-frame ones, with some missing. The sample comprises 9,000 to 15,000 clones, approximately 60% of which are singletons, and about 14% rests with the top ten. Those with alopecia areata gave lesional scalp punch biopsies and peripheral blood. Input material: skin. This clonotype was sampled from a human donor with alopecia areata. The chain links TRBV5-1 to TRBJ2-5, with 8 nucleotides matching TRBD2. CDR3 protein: CASSAGTRETQYF. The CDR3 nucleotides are TGCGCCAGCAGCGCCGGGACTAGGGAGACCCAGTACTTC.